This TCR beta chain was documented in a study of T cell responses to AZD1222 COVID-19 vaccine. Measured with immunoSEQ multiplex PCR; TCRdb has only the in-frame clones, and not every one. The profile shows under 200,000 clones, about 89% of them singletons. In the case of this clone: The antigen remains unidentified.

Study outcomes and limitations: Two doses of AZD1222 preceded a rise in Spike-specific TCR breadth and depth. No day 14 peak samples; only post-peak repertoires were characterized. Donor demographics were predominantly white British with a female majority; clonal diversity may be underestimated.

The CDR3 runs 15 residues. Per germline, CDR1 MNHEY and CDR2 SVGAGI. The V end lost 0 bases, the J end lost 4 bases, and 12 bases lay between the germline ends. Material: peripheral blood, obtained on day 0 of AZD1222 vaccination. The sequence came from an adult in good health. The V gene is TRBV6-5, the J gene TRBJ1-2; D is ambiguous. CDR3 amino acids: CASSYSNSGFYGYTF. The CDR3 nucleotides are TGTGCCAGCAGTTACTCGAATTCCGGATTCTATGGCTACACCTTC.